The rows below give T cell receptor beta chains drawn from one sample of a study of PD-1 blockade in classical Hodgkin lymphoma. Method: immunoSEQ multiplex PCR; TCRdb's copy keeps in-frame clones and lacks some. The table has tens of thousands of clones, around 87% seen once. The specimen was CD4+ T cells from blood, collected before the fourth cycle of nivolumab. These TCRs come from a human donor with classical Hodgkin lymphoma. CDR3s include the opening cysteine and the closing phenylalanine or tryptophan. The D gene is left open where the match is weak. Part of the rows lack a size; the others show once, few, many or a class for expanded clones.

-	TRBV28	TRBJ2-5	-	TGTGCCAGCAGGGCAATTCAAGAGACCCAGTACTTC	CASRAIQETQYF
-	TRBV7-6	TRBJ2-2	TRBD1	TGTGCCAGCAGCTTTCGGACAGGGGAGGCCGGGGAGCTGTTTTTT	CASSFRTGEAGELFF
-	TRBV13	TRBJ2-1	TRBD1	TGTGCCAGCAGCAGACAGGGGTACAATGAGCAGTTCTTC	CASSRQGYNEQFF
-	TRBV11-2	TRBJ2-5	TRBD2	TGTGCCAGCAGCTTAAGGGTGACTAGCGGGAGGGGAGGGGAGACCCAGTACTTC	CASSLRVTSGRGGETQYF
-	TRBV6-1	TRBJ2-7	TRBD2	TGTGCCAGCTACACCGGGACTAGCTACGAGCAGTACTTC	CASYTGTSYEQYF
-	TRBV5-1	TRBJ2-5	-	TGCGCCAGCAGCTTGGTGGGGCGGAAAGAGACCCAGTACTTC	CASSLVGRKETQYF
-	TRBV5-1	TRBJ1-1	-	TGCGCCAGCAGCAGCGGGGTGCCGAACACTGAAGCTTTCTTT	CASSSGVPNTEAFF
-	TRBV19	TRBJ1-3	-	TGTGCCAGTAGACTCATCTCTGGAAACACCATATATTTT	CASRLISGNTIYF
-	TRBV7-9	TRBJ2-7	TRBD1	TGTGCCAGCAGCCCAAACCCGGGACAGGGGAACGAGCAGTACTTC	CASSPNPGQGNEQYF
-	TRBV10-1	TRBJ2-1	-	TGCGCCAGCAGTGATGATGATCGGCTTGCCGCTGAGCAGTTCTTC	CASSDDDRLAAEQFF
-	TRBV28	TRBJ2-7	-	TGTGCCAGCAGTCCCATAGGGGATAGTACCTACGAGCAGTACTTC	CASSPIGDSTYEQYF
-	TRBV5-1	TRBJ2-3	TRBD2	TGCGCCAGCAGCCAGGGAGGGCCAGATACGCAGTATTTT	CASSQGGPDTQYF
-	TRBV10-2	TRBJ2-7	TRBD2	TGCGCCAGCAATAGCGGGAGAGCCTCCACCTACGAGCAGTACTTC	CASNSGRASTYEQYF
-	TRBV2	TRBJ2-5	TRBD2	TGTGCCAGCAGAACTAGCGGGGCAGAGACCCAGTACTTC	CASRTSGAETQYF
-	TRBV2	TRBJ2-5	TRBD1	TGTGCCAGCAGTGGGAACAGGGGGCGCGGACCGGTATTTGCGGCAATACTCCAGGAGACCCAGTACTTC	CASSGNRGRGPVFAAILQETQYF
-	TRBV29-1	TRBJ2-3	-	TGCAGCGCCGGGCCTCGACTCACAGATACGCAGTATTTT	CSAGPRLTDTQYF
once	TRBV12-5	TRBJ2-3	-	TGTGCTAGTGGTTTGGTACTAGGGGGGTCTACAGATACGCAGTATTTT	CASGLVLGGSTDTQYF
-	TRBV28	TRBJ1-1	-	TGTGCCAGCAGTTTGATGCTGACCACTGAAGCTTTCTTT	CASSLMLTTEAFF
-	TRBV9	TRBJ2-1	-	TGTGCCAGCAGCGTAGGGTCTGACTTCGAGCAGTTCTTC	CASSVGSDFEQFF
-	TRBV18	TRBJ2-7	-	TGTGCCAGCTCGCTTAATTACGAGCAGTACTTC	CASSLNYEQYF
-	TRBV10-3	TRBJ1-2	TRBD1	TGTGCCATCAGTGAGACTGGACAGGGTGAGGATGGCTACACCTTC	CAISETGQGEDGYTF
once	TRBV19	TRBJ1-5	-	TGTGCCAGTAGTATCACGGGGGCGCTGGGTCAGCCCCAGCATTTT	CASSITGALGQPQHF
-	TRBV19	TRBJ2-4	TRBD2	TGTGCCAGTAGTTGGAGACTAGCGGGAGTGGCGGCCAAAAACATTCAGTACTTC	CASSWRLAGVAAKNIQYF
-	TRBV10-2	TRBJ1-1	-	TGCGCCAGCTCTGAGGGCGGGTGGTCTGAAGCTTTCTTT	CASSEGGWSEAFF
once	TRBV6-1	TRBJ1-4	-	TGTGCCAGCAATCGGGACGCCCTTGAAAAACTGTTTTTT	CASNRDALEKLFF
-	TRBV28	TRBJ1-2	-	TGTGCCAGCAGTTTAGCAGGGCGGGGCTTCTATGGCTACACCTTC	CASSLAGRGFYGYTF
-	TRBV15	TRBJ2-1	-	TGTGCCACCAGCAGAGCGAGAGGACTAAGCGATGAGCAGTTCTTC	CATSRARGLSDEQFF
-	TRBV7-3	TRBJ2-5	-	TGTGCCAGCAGCTTAAGAGGGAGGGGGACGCAAGAGACCCAGTACTTC	CASSLRGRGTQETQYF
-	TRBV27	TRBJ2-5	-	TGTGCCAGCAGTTTATCGCCAGCCCAGGAGACCCAGTACTTC	CASSLSPAQETQYF
-	TRBV6-1	TRBJ2-7	TRBD1	TGTGCCAGCACCAGAGACAGGGGGTCCTACGAGCAGTACTTC	CASTRDRGSYEQYF
-	TRBV30	TRBJ2-6	TRBD1	TGTGCCTGGAGTGTTGGGACAGGCGTGTCTGGGGCCAACGTCCTGACTTTC	CAWSVGTGVSGANVLTF
once	TRBV5-1	TRBJ2-1	-	TGCGCCAGCAGCTTGGTAACCGGGACAAAGTACAATGAGCAGTTCTTC	CASSLVTGTKYNEQFF
few	TRBV2	TRBJ2-3	-	TGTGCCAGCAGCACTGACAGGATCCGCACAGATACGCAGTATTTT	CASSTDRIRTDTQYF
-	TRBV9	TRBJ2-2	-	TGTGCCAGCAGCGTAGGAGGGGTCACCGGGGAGCTGTTTTTT	CASSVGGVTGELFF
-	TRBV13	TRBJ2-7	TRBD2	TGTGCCAGCAGCTTAGCTGGTTCTAGGACTAGGTCCTACTACGAGCAGTACTTC	CASSLAGSRTRSYYEQYF
once	TRBV6-5	TRBJ2-7	TRBD1	TGTGCCAGCAGACCGGGACAGGGCTCCTACGAGCAGTACTTC	CASRPGQGSYEQYF
-	TRBV11-3	TRBJ1-3	-	TGTGCCAGCAGCTTGTTCAATCCTCCGGGGGCGAGCTCTGGAAACACCATATATTTT	CASSLFNPPGASSGNTIYF
-	TRBV5-1	TRBJ2-7	TRBD2	TGCGCCAGCAGCTTGGGTTTGACTAGCGGGAGATCCACCTACGAGCAGTACTTC	CASSLGLTSGRSTYEQYF
-	TRBV4-1	TRBJ2-4	TRBD2	TGCGCCAGCAGCCAAGTCGGGTTGCGGGGGGGATCTATCGGCAAAAACATTCAGTACTTC	CASSQVGLRGGSIGKNIQYF
-	TRBV19	TRBJ2-5	-	TGTGCCAGTAGTCGCCAGCCCCGCGAGACCCAGTACTTC	CASSRQPRETQYF